The 30 T cell receptor beta chains given below trace back to one sample, sequenced in a study of technical replicates of blood from a handful of donors. This table comes from immunoSEQ multiplex PCR, and its TCRdb copy is limited to in-frame clones, with some not included. Of 65,000 to 85,000 clones detected, 90% to 95% appear once; the ten largest clones hold 0.39%. The sample consisted of T cells isolated from PBMCs. These receptors were obtained from a human donor in good health.

The V gene is TRBV10-3, the J gene TRBJ1-2; 7 positions match TRBD1. Germline V gene sequence: CDR1 ENHRY, CDR2 SYGVKD. Trimming cost V 0 bases and J 5 bases; bases outside gene matches: 6. This CDR3 comprises 15 residues. In DNA form, the CDR3 reads TGTGCCATCAGTGAGTCGTGGACAGGTCATTATGGCTACACCTTC. It yields the protein CAISESWTGHYGYTF.

The V gene is TRBV7-3, the J gene TRBJ1-1; D ambiguous. CDR1 SGHTA and CDR2 FQGTGA come from the germline V gene. V was trimmed by 1 base and J by 1 base, leaving 7 bases between them. The CDR3 consists of 14 residues. The CDR3 DNA reads as TGTGCCAGCAGCTTAAGATCAGGGAACACTGAAGCTTTCTTT. Amino acids: CASSLRSGNTEAFF.

The J gene is TRBJ2-3, the V gene TRBV6-1; D is undetermined. Trimming shortened V by 4 bases and J by 0 bases, and 8 bases separated the two germline ends. Germline-derived CDR1 and CDR2 are MNHNS and SASEGT. This CDR3 contains 14 residues. The CDR3 protein is CASSAMPSTDTQYF. The DNA of the CDR3 is TGTGCCAGCAGTGCTATGCCTAGCACAGATACGCAGTATTTT.

This clone was detected only a few times. CDR3 sequence (DNA): TGTGCCAGCTCACCACCGGCAGAGCCCCAGCATTTT. Protein product: CASSPPAEPQHF. The V and J genes are TRBV18 and TRBJ1-5; D call uncertain. CDR1 is KGHSH, CDR2 LQKENI, per germline. The length of the CDR3 is 12 residues. V was cut by 0 bases and J by 8 bases, with 5 bases left in between.

The rearrangement links TRBV19 to TRBJ2-1; 8 nucleotides line up with TRBD1. V trimming: 3 bases; J trimming: 1 base; junction bases outside the gene matches: 11. This CDR3 has 18 amino acids. Germline loops: CDR1 LNHDA, CDR2 SQIVND (reference sequence). CDR3 region: CASSMFRGLGGSYNEQFF. CDR3 DNA sequence: TGTGCCAGTAGTATGTTCAGGGGGCTGGGCGGTTCCTACAATGAGCAGTTCTTC.

CDR3 in DNA: TGTGCCAGCTTACAGCGGGATGGGGCCTACAATGAGCAGTTCTTC. Translating it yields CASLQRDGAYNEQFF. V gene TRBV18 combines with J gene TRBJ2-1, with TRBD2 identical over 7 bases. J was trimmed by 2 bases and V by 7 bases; bases with no gene match: 8. The CDR3 is 15 residues long. CDR1 is KGHSH and CDR2 is LQKENI in the germline V gene.

This chain connects TRBV27 to TRBJ2-7, with D unresolved. CDR3 length equals 15 residues. Germline V CDR1 and CDR2: MNHEY, SMNVEV (reference sequence). The V and J ends lost 3 bases and 0 bases respectively, with 12 bases between them. The CDR3 nucleotides are TGTGCCAGCAGTTTCTTGCCTGCCGGCTCCTACGAGCAGTACTTC. Protein: CASSFLPAGSYEQYF.

The chain carries TRBV10-1 and TRBJ2-5, with TRBD2 as a possible D gene (6 bases). The CDR3 consists of 13 residues. The V and J ends lost 5 bases and 5 bases respectively, with 12 bases between them. Germline CDR1 is WNHNN and CDR2 is SYGVQD (reference sequence). In DNA form, the CDR3 reads TGCGCCAGCAGTAGGGACTTGGGGGAGACCCAGTACTTC. Translated: CASSRDLGETQYF.

The rearrangement joins TRBV6-5 to TRBJ1-2; TRBD1 aligns across 10 bases. V dropped 8 bases and J dropped 7; count of bases not matched to a gene: 4. The germline V gene has CDR1 MNHEY and CDR2 SVGAGI. This CDR3 is 12 amino acids long. The CDR3, as DNA: TGTGCCAGCTGGGACAGGGGATTTGGCTACACCTTC. Amino acids: CASWDRGFGYTF.

This chain connects TRBV21-1 to TRBJ1-1. TRBV21-1 is a pseudogene locus. CDR3 length: 14 residues. The DNA of the CDR3 is TGTGCCAGCACCGGGTCAAAGGAGAACACTGAAGCTTTCTTT. Translating it yields CASTGSKENTEAFF.

The J gene is TRBJ2-7, the V gene TRBV7-8; TRBD2 matches 11 bases. In germline, CDR1 is SGHVS, CDR2 FQNEAQ. Losses at the gene ends were 5 bases for V and 2 bases for J; bases not matched to a gene: 5. The CDR3 sequence is 15 residues long. The chain's CDR3 is CASSVGLAVTYEQYF. The CDR3 nucleotides are TGTGCCAGCAGCGTGGGACTAGCGGTGACCTACGAGCAGTACTTC.

The chain couples TRBV4-3 to TRBJ1-4; 8 bases map to TRBD1. Germline CDR1 LGHNA, CDR2 YSLEER. This CDR3 is 13 amino acids long. V lost 0 bases to trimming and J lost 14 bases; unmatched junction nucleotides: 5. The DNA for the CDR3 is TGCGCCAGCAGCCAAGATGGGGACAGGAGGCTGTTTTTT. Protein product: CASSQDGDRRLFF.

The V and J genes are TRBV19 and TRBJ1-1; a weak D match, TRBD1 (5 bases). The CDR3 spans 14 residues. The V end was cut by 5 bases, the J end by 5 bases, with 15 bases between. The V gene's germline CDR1 is LNHDA and CDR2 SQIVND (reference sequence). CDR3 sequence: CASSLQGSGTEAFF. CDR3 bases: TGTGCCAGTAGTTTGCAGGGATCTGGAACTGAAGCTTTCTTT.

The CDR3 sequence is CASGRTNTGELFF. In DNA, the CDR3 is TGTGCCAGCGGGAGGACGAACACCGGGGAGCTGTTTTTT. The chain is built from TRBV27 and TRBJ2-2, with D perhaps TRBD2 (6 bases). This CDR3 has 13 amino acids. V was clipped by 8 bases and J by 0 bases, with 7 bases between them. The germline CDR1 and CDR2 sequences are MNHEY and SMNVEV (reference sequence).

This chain uses TRBV5-6 with TRBJ2-3; the match to TRBD2 covers 12 bases. Trimming removed 4 bases from V and 0 bases from J; junction bases left unmatched: 6. Germline lookup yields CDR1 SGHDT and CDR2 YYEEEE. This CDR3 is built from 17 residues. CDR3 sequence: CASSQKGTSGSTDTQYF. The CDR3 nucleotides read TGTGCCAGCAGCCAAAAGGGGACTAGCGGGAGCACAGATACGCAGTATTTT.

The chain joins TRBV29-1 to TRBJ2-3; TRBD1 agrees at 9 bases. Germline CDR1 is SQVTM and CDR2 is ANQGSEA. Germline trimming cut 5 bases from V and 3 bases from J; bases unmatched to any gene: 12. This CDR3 contains 16 residues. For the CDR3, the DNA is TGCAGCGTTCCCTTGATCGACAGGGGGGATACAGATACGCAGTATTTT. Protein sequence: CSVPLIDRGDTDTQYF.

The genes are TRBV2 and TRBJ2-5; D gene ambiguous. The germline gives CDR1 SNHLY, CDR2 FYNNEI. The CDR3 is 13 residues long. V was clipped by 7 bases and J by 3 bases, with 12 bases between them. CDR3 sequence (DNA): TGTGCCAGCATGTTCGTAACAGAAGAGACCCAGTACTTC. It encodes CASMFVTEETQYF.

The chain employs TRBV9 and TRBJ2-3, with D uncertain. V gave up 0 bases and J gave up 2 bases, with 10 bases separating them. Germline V lookup: CDR1 SGDLS, CDR2 YYNGEE. The CDR3 runs to 15 residues. CDR3 in amino acids: CASSVAAVHTDTQYF. The CDR3 region has the DNA TGTGCCAGCAGCGTAGCTGCGGTCCACACAGATACGCAGTATTTT. Combining the CDR3 with reference TRBV9 and TRBJ2-3 gives the whole variable domain DSGVTQTPKHLITATGQRVTLRCSPRSGDLSVYWYQQSLDQGLQFLIQYYNGEERAKGNILERFSAQQFPDLHSELNLSSLELGDSALYFCASSVAAVHTDTQYFGPGTRLTVL.

The genes are TRBV7-2 and TRBJ1-4; D possibly corresponds to TRBD1 (6 bases). Between the trimmed V and J ends, which lost 5 bases and 7 bases, there was a span of 14 bases. The CDR3 has 14 residues. Germline lookup yields CDR1 SGHTA and CDR2 FQGNSA. CDR3 nucleotide sequence: TGTGCCAGCAGCCTACAGGGTATAGGTGAAAAACTGTTTTTT. Protein: CASSLQGIGEKLFF.

The V call is TRBV7-2, the J call TRBJ1-4; 9 bases align to TRBD1. The germline V gene encodes CDR1 SGHTA and CDR2 FQGNSA. CDR3 length equals 18 residues. Trimming removed 2 bases from V and 8 bases from J; junction bases left unmatched: 15. CDR3 DNA: TGTGCCAGCAGCTTATCCGGGACAGGGTGGACCGTGGGAGAAAAACTGTTTTTT. Translating gives CASSLSGTGWTVGEKLFF.

The chain employs TRBV11-1 and TRBJ1-1; 7 bases fit TRBD1. The germline gives CDR1 SGHAT, CDR2 FQDESV (reference sequence). V lost 4 bases to trimming and J lost 5 bases; unmatched junction nucleotides: 7. CDR3 length: 14 amino acids. The CDR3 loop reads CASSYRGRGTEAFF. CDR3 coding DNA: TGTGCCAGCAGCTACAGGGGAAGGGGGACTGAAGCTTTCTTT.

The CDR3 loop reads CASLFGAGNTIYF. In DNA, the CDR3 is TGTGCCAGCCTTTTCGGAGCCGGAAACACCATATATTTT. The chain is built from TRBV19 and TRBJ1-3; D remains unclear. Per germline, CDR1 LNHDA and CDR2 SQIVND (reference sequence). V gave up 9 bases and J gave up 4 bases, with 13 bases separating them. CDR3 length equals 13 residues.

The chain combines TRBV7-2 with TRBJ1-2; unclear D gene. The germline gives CDR1 SGHTA, CDR2 FQGNSA. Trimming took off 1 base at V and 7 bases at J, with 19 bases between the two ends. The CDR3 length is 16 residues. The CDR3 DNA reads as TGTGCCAGCAGCTTAGAGTTGGCGGTTACTTACGGTGGCTACACCTTC. Protein sequence: CASSLELAVTYGGYTF. Filled out from reference TRBV7-2 and TRBJ1-2, the complete variable domain reads GAGVSQSPSNKVTEKGKDVELRCDPISGHTALYWYRQSLGQGLEFLIYFQGNSAPDKSGLPSDRFSAERTGGSVSTLTIQRTQQEDSAVYLCASSLELAVTYGGYTFGSGTRLTVV.

V usage is TRBV7-9 and J usage is TRBJ2-4; TRBD2 matches at 9 bases. V dropped 5 bases and J dropped 1; count of bases not matched to a gene: 3. The CDR3 consists of 15 residues. Per the germline V gene, CDR1 is SEHNR and CDR2 is FQNEAQ (reference sequence). The CDR3 protein is CASSAGGEAKNIQYF. The CDR3 DNA sequence: TGTGCCAGCAGCGCGGGGGGGGAGGCCAAAAACATTCAGTACTTC.

The chain couples TRBV5-1 to TRBJ1-2; the D gene is possibly TRBD1 (6 bases). This CDR3 region has 15 residues. Germline V gene lookup returns CDR1 SGHRS and CDR2 YFSETQ. V shed 1 base and J shed 4 bases, with 14 bases lying between them. The CDR3 DNA sequence: TGCGCCAGCAGCTTGTACAGGGCCGACTCCTATGGCTACACCTTC. Its translation: CASSLYRADSYGYTF.

The J gene is TRBJ2-7, the V gene TRBV7-3, with 8 positions matching TRBD1. The CDR3 sequence is 15 residues long. CDR1 is SGHTA and CDR2 is FQGTGA in the germline V gene. V lost 4 bases and J lost 5; bases outside the gene matches: 10. CDR3 loop: CASSYTGTGRNEQYF. The CDR3 DNA reads as TGTGCCAGCAGCTATACCGGGACAGGCCGAAACGAGCAGTACTTC.

V is TRBV4-3 and J is TRBJ2-1; perhaps TRBD2 as D (5 bases). This CDR3 is built from 12 residues. V was trimmed by 4 bases and J by 13 bases, leaving 14 bases between them. Germline CDR1 is LGHNA and CDR2 is YSLEER. The CDR3 loop reads CASSLSSRRQFF. The DNA for the CDR3 is TGCGCCAGCAGCCTTTCTAGCAGAAGACAGTTCTTC.

The J gene is TRBJ1-5, the V gene TRBV28; D may be TRBD1 (6 bases). The CDR3 length is 14 residues. Germline CDR1 MDHEN, CDR2 SYDVKM. V lost 1 base to trimming and J lost 7 bases, with 11 bases between them. CDR3 in DNA: TGTGCCAGCAGTTTATTGGGGGCAGGCCAGCCCCAGCATTTT. This gives the protein CASSLLGAGQPQHF.

This clone was recorded once. The chain uses TRBV28 and TRBJ2-6; 8 bases fit TRBD1. V dropped 4 bases and J dropped 4; count of bases not matched to a gene: 6. CDR1 and CDR2 (germline): MDHEN, SYDVKM. The CDR3 extends over 16 amino acids. CDR3 protein: CASSSRTGLGANVLTF. As DNA, the CDR3 is TGTGCCAGCAGTTCTAGGACAGGGTTGGGGGCCAACGTCCTGACTTTC.

J is TRBJ2-1 and V is TRBV7-9; 10 bases fit TRBD2. The CDR3 loop spans 15 amino acids. V shed 6 bases, J shed 4 bases, and the junction held 6 bases outside the gene matches. The germline gives CDR1 SEHNR, CDR2 FQNEAQ (reference sequence). The CDR3 DNA reads TGTGCCAGCAGGTCTACTAGCGGGATTTACAATGAGCAGTTCTTC. This gives the protein CASRSTSGIYNEQFF.